These 30 T cell receptor beta chains were all obtained from the same sample, sequenced in a study of spatial heterogeneity in lung cancer (dated by TCRdb to the late 2010s). What the authors observed across the whole study: A correlation was observed between the number of expanded intratumoral alpha and beta TCRs and the tumor nonsynonymous mutation count.

Interpreted using the paper, the time point label stands for: sample taken at primary tumor resection. Library creation used 5' RACE. Sequencing took place on a NextSeq 500. TCRdb passed the public sequencing reads through fastp at Q25 and MiXCR, retaining productive beta sequences. Every distinct CDR3 protein forms one entry, paired with its most common genes and DNA. For this sample there are hundreds of distinct CDR3 sequences; about 9.6% appear just once. The ten top clones hold roughly 40% of the sample. Their recognized antigens are unknown. Source: lung tumor tissue, taken at surgery. These receptors were taken from a male donor with early-stage non-small cell lung cancer.

This clonotype is labeled as medium-sized. The genes are TRBV6-1 and TRBJ2-1; D is unclear. Germline loops: CDR1 MNHNS, CDR2 SASEGT. V was cut by 7 bases and J by 7 bases, with 17 bases left in between. This CDR3 comprises 14 residues. The CDR3 region has the DNA TGTGCCAGCATGATAGGACGGATGGGAAATGAGCAGTTCTTC. Translating it yields CASMIGRMGNEQFF.

This clonotype is large by share. This chain's CDR3 is CASSYSRETGELFF. The CDR3 DNA is TGTGCCAGCAGTTACTCGCGGGAGACCGGGGAGCTGTTTTTT. The chain carries TRBV6-5 and TRBJ2-2; 7 nucleotides match TRBD2. This CDR3 has 14 amino acids. Germline assignment: CDR1 MNHEY and CDR2 SVGAGI. The J segment lost 5 bases and the V segment lost 0 bases, leaving 0 bases of the junction unmatched.

This clonotype is termed medium-sized. The chain uses TRBV24-1 and TRBJ1-1, with D possibly TRBD1 on 6 matching bases. Trimming stripped 8 bases from V and 1 base from J, with 10 bases between. The CDR3 is made up of 13 amino acids. Germline assignment: CDR1 KGHDR and CDR2 SFDVKD. CDR3 loop: CATTGAENTEAFF. As DNA, the CDR3 is TGTGCCACCACAGGGGCCGAGAACACTGAAGCTTTCTTT.

This clonotype is judged medium-sized (0.01 to 0.1%). The chain links TRBV18 to TRBJ2-1; D not resolved. In germline, CDR1 is KGHSH, CDR2 LQKENI. Trimming removed 3 bases from V and 9 bases from J, with 9 bases in between. The CDR3 sequence is 12 residues long. In nucleotides, the CDR3 is TGTGCCAGCTCACCCAACTCTCCTGAGCAGTTCTTC. This translates into CASSPNSPEQFF.

The J gene is TRBJ2-2, the V gene TRBV5-5; D is perhaps TRBD2 (6 bases). The V gene lost 3 bases and the J gene lost 2 bases, with 8 bases spanning the gap. Germline V gives CDR1 SGHKS, CDR2 YYEKEE (reference sequence). The CDR3 is made up of 14 amino acids. DNA of the CDR3: TGTGCCAGCAGCTACGGACTAAACACCGGGGAGCTGTTTTTT. Protein product: CASSYGLNTGELFF.

CDR3 nucleotides: TGTGCCAGCAAAGGAGGACCGTACAATGAGCAGTTCTTC. This sequence encodes CASKGGPYNEQFF. The V gene is TRBV6-5, the J gene TRBJ2-1; D perhaps matches TRBD2 (5 bases). The CDR3 loop spans 13 amino acids. Germline loops: CDR1 MNHEY, CDR2 SVGAGI. V was cut by 7 bases and J by 4 bases, with 11 bases left in between.

This clonotype was seen a handful of times. V gene TRBV10-2 combines with J gene TRBJ1-5; D is uncertain. The CDR3 has 16 residues. Germline V CDR1 and CDR2: WSHSY, SAAADI. The V and J ends lost 3 bases and 4 bases respectively, with 16 bases between them. CDR3 residues: CASSDYSWEGNQPQHF. The CDR3 DNA reads as TGCGCCAGCAGTGATTATTCGTGGGAGGGAAATCAGCCCCAGCATTTT.

This clonotype is categorized as large (0.1 to 1%). This chain connects TRBV7-3 to TRBJ1-1, with D maybe TRBD1 (6 bases). Trimming pared 2 bases from V and 3 bases from J, leaving 10 bases between. Germline CDR1 is SGHTA and CDR2 is FQGTGA. The CDR3 has 14 amino acids. The CDR3: CASSLGGWDTEAFF. CDR3 DNA: TGTGCCAGCAGCTTAGGGGGCTGGGACACTGAAGCTTTCTTT. The complete variable domain, with remaining parts taken from reference TRBV7-3 and TRBJ1-1, reads GAGVSQTPSNKVTEKGKYVELRCDPISGHTALYWYRQSLGQGPEFLIYFQGTGAADDSGLPNDRFFAVRPEGSVSTLKIQRTERGDSAVYLCASSLGGWDTEAFFGQGTRLTVV.

This clonotype is categorized as medium-sized (0.01 to 0.1%). This chain joins TRBV27 and TRBJ2-5; D possibly corresponds to TRBD1 (6 bases). With 3 bases removed from V and 4 bases from J, the gap between germline ends came to 15 bases. This CDR3 contains 15 residues. CDR1 MNHEY and CDR2 SMNVEV come from the germline V gene (reference sequence). The DNA for the CDR3 is TGTGCCAGCAGTTTTTTACAGGGAGTCGGAGAGACCCAGTACTTC. As protein: CASSFLQGVGETQYF.

The chain has TRBV11-2 and TRBJ2-1, with D possibly TRBD1 on 6 matching bases. The length of the CDR3 is 14 residues. V shed 0 bases and J shed 8 bases, with 11 bases lying between them. CDR1 and CDR2 from the germline V gene are SGHAT and FQNNGV. The CDR3 reads CASSLENRDDEQFF. The CDR3 DNA follows: TGTGCCAGCAGCTTAGAGAACAGGGACGATGAGCAGTTCTTC.

This clonotype was observed a single time. This rearrangement joins TRBV12-3 or TRBV12-4 to TRBJ2-3; D is possibly TRBD1 or TRBD2 (5 bases each). CDR3 size: 12 residues. V lost 8 bases and J 2 bases, leaving 8 bases between the germline ends. This chain's CDR3 is CASGGPTDTQYF. The CDR3 DNA reads as TGTGCCAGCGGGGGTCCCACAGATACGCAGTATTTT.

V is TRBV5-1 and J is TRBJ2-6, with D tentatively TRBD2 (5 bases). The germline gives CDR1 SGHRS, CDR2 YFSETQ. This CDR3 is 15 amino acids long. The V end lost 4 bases, the J end lost 4 bases, and 12 bases lay between the germline ends. CDR3 sequence (DNA): TGCGCCAGCAGCACTAGGACGGCCGGGGCCAACGTCCTGACTTTC. Translation: CASSTRTAGANVLTF.

Comment on this clonotype: This may be a read error, as it is one base from a much larger clone. The gene calls are TRBV27 and TRBJ2-5, with D possibly being TRBD1 (5 bases). Germline CDR1 reads MNHEY; CDR2 reads SMNVEV (reference sequence). The CDR3 has 14 residues. V was clipped by 5 bases and J by 9 bases, with 19 bases between them. The CDR3 sequence is CASSRTLEGLAQYF. In nucleotides, the CDR3 is TGTGCCAGCAGTAGGACATTGGAAGGGCTGGCCCAGTACTTC.

This clonotype is categorized as medium-sized. V usage is TRBV25-1 and J usage is TRBJ2-5; TRBD1 matches 8 bases. V trimming: 11 bases; J trimming: 1 base; junction bases outside the gene matches: 6. The germline CDR1 and CDR2 sequences are MGHDK and SYGVNS. CDR3 length: 13 amino acids. The CDR3 sequence: CAVAGGSQETQYF. For the CDR3, the DNA is TGTGCCGTGGCAGGGGGCTCCCAAGAGACCCAGTACTTC.

This clonotype qualifies as large. CDR3 amino acids: CASSLGLAGGRTDTQYF. The CDR3 nucleotides are TGTGCCAGCAGCTTGGGACTAGCGGGGGGCCGCACAGATACGCAGTATTTT. This rearrangement joins TRBV5-4 to TRBJ2-3, with 13 positions matching TRBD2. V lost 0 bases, J lost 1 base, and 2 bases stayed unmatched. Germline V gene lookup returns CDR1 SGHNT and CDR2 YYREEE (reference sequence). This CDR3 is built from 17 residues.

This clonotype qualifies as medium-sized. This chain links TRBV20-1 with TRBJ2-2; D uncertain. The germline CDR1 and CDR2 sequences are DFQATT and SNEGSKA (reference sequence). The CDR3 spans 11 residues. V lost 3 bases, J lost 6 bases, and 5 bases lay in between. CDR3 DNA sequence: TGCAGTGCTAGTCGTCCCGGGGAGCTGTTTTTT. As protein: CSASRPGELFF.

This clonotype is deemed medium-sized (0.01 to 0.1%). The rearrangement uses TRBV7-8 and TRBJ2-7; D tentatively fits TRBD1 or TRBD2 (5 bases each). CDR1 and CDR2 from the germline V gene are SGHVS and FQNEAQ. CDR3 length: 16 residues. V was pared by 5 bases and J by 0 bases, with 17 bases between. CDR3 residues: CASSRILGPNSYEQYF. The CDR3 nucleotides read TGTGCCAGCAGCAGGATCCTGGGACCAAACTCCTACGAGCAGTACTTC.

The genes are TRBV5-1 and TRBJ2-5; a possible D gene is TRBD1 (6 bases). The CDR3 has 14 residues. V was clipped by 7 bases and J by 0 bases, with 13 bases between them. CDR1 SGHRS and CDR2 YFSETQ come from the germline V gene. CDR3 sequence reads: CASDPTGYQETQYF. For the CDR3, the DNA is TGCGCCAGCGACCCGACAGGATACCAAGAGACCCAGTACTTC.

This clonotype is medium-sized in the sample. The V gene is TRBV7-9, the J gene TRBJ1-2; possible D gene TRBD1, 5 bases. V dropped 3 bases and J dropped 3 bases, with 8 bases sitting between them. The CDR3 runs to 13 residues. Looked up from germline, CDR1 is SEHNR and CDR2 is FQNEAQ (reference sequence). The CDR3 nucleotides read TGTGCCAGCAGCTTCAGGGACCACTATGGCTACACCTTC. This sequence encodes CASSFRDHYGYTF.

In this sample, this clonotype is medium-sized (0.01 to 0.1%). CDR3: CASSSLKDRVTDTQYF. DNA of the CDR3: TGTGCCAGCTCTAGTCTGAAGGACAGGGTCACAGATACGCAGTATTTT. The gene calls are TRBV18 and TRBJ2-3; 8 nucleotides match TRBD1. CDR3 length: 16 amino acids. V lost 6 bases, J lost 2 bases, and 10 bases stayed unmatched. Germline values: CDR1 KGHSH, CDR2 LQKENI.

This clonotype is labeled as medium-sized. The J gene is TRBJ1-2, the V gene TRBV10-3, with a tentative D call TRBD1 (6 bases). This CDR3 is 12 amino acids long. The V gene lost 6 bases and the J gene lost 4 bases, with 9 bases spanning the gap. Germline V gene sequence: CDR1 ENHRY, CDR2 SYGVKD. The CDR3: CAISRGVYGYTF. For the CDR3, the DNA is TGTGCCATCAGCAGGGGAGTCTATGGCTACACCTTC.

By its share, this clonotype is medium-sized. A read error may produce the germline difference seen at one junction end. This sequence joins TRBV9 and TRBJ1-2; D remains ambiguous. Per the germline V gene, CDR1 is SGDLS and CDR2 is YYNGEE. This CDR3 comprises 14 residues. Here the CDR3 DNA reads TGTGCCGGCAGCGTAGTACCGGGCTTCTATGGCTACACCTTC. It encodes CAGSVVPGFYGYTF.

This clonotype is large by share. The rearrangement links TRBV10-2 to TRBJ1-4, with 8 bases fitting TRBD1. The CDR3 is made up of 13 amino acids. The ends lost 3 bases at V and 7 bases at J; junction bases unmatched: 1. CDR1 WSHSY and CDR2 SAAADI come from the germline V gene. The CDR3 is CASSEQGGEKLFF. The DNA for the CDR3 is TGCGCCAGCAGTGAACAGGGGGGTGAAAAACTGTTTTTT.

This clonotype was recorded a few times. The chain joins TRBV5-6 to TRBJ1-2; D possibly corresponds to TRBD1 (5 bases). The V and J ends lost 2 bases and 7 bases respectively, with 12 bases between them. The CDR3 loop spans 13 amino acids. CDR1 SGHDT and CDR2 YYEEEE come from the germline V gene. The CDR3 nucleotides are TGTGCCAGCAGCTTTTTCGGGGCTTTTGGCTACACCTTC. It yields the protein CASSFFGAFGYTF.

This clonotype is large in the sample. The chain has TRBV18 and TRBJ1-5; D not certain. The V gene lost 0 bases and the J gene lost 1 base, with 4 bases spanning the gap. The CDR3 covers 14 residues. Germline V gene sequence: CDR1 KGHSH, CDR2 LQKENI. CDR3 nucleotides: TGTGCCAGCTCACCACCAGCCAGCAATCAGCCCCAGCATTTT. It encodes CASSPPASNQPQHF.

The sample holds a few counts of this clonotype. The chain has TRBV2 and TRBJ2-1; 12 bases align to TRBD2. Trimming took 8 bases from V and 7 from J; bases not matched to a gene: 3. Germline V gene data show CDR1 as SNHLY and CDR2 as FYNNEI. CDR3 length equals 13 residues. CDR3 nucleotide sequence: TGTGCCAGCTCTAGCGGGGGGGTTAATGAGCAGTTCTTC. Translated, it gives CASSSGGVNEQFF.

This clonotype is termed medium-sized (0.01 to 0.1%). The chain couples TRBV20-1 to TRBJ2-2; D remains ambiguous. The ends were cut back, 3 bases at V and 0 bases at J, with 5 bases in the middle. The CDR3 covers 13 residues. CDR1 and CDR2 (germline): DFQATT, SNEGSKA (reference sequence). The CDR3 DNA follows: TGCAGTGCTAGGACTCCGAACACCGGGGAGCTGTTTTTT. Amino acid sequence: CSARTPNTGELFF.

V usage is TRBV11-2 and J usage is TRBJ2-3, with TRBD2 as a possible D gene (6 bases). This CDR3 has 18 residues. Germline V gene data show CDR1 as SGHAT and CDR2 as FQNNGV. Trimming removed 2 bases at V and 0 bases at J, with 18 bases between. The CDR3 sequence is CASSLRRDSKTSTDTQYF. CDR3 DNA sequence: TGTGCCAGCAGCTTAAGGCGGGACTCAAAAACTAGCACAGATACGCAGTATTTT.

In its sample, this clonotype is hyperexpanded. The V gene is TRBV28, the J gene TRBJ2-7; D possibly corresponds to TRBD1 (5 bases). Trimming removed 7 bases at V and 0 bases at J, with 13 bases between. The germline V gene encodes CDR1 MDHEN and CDR2 SYDVKM. This CDR3 contains 14 residues. CDR3 bases: TGTGCCAGCACGCTCCGGACAACCTCCTACGAGCAGTACTTC. This sequence encodes CASTLRTTSYEQYF.

Relative to its sample, this clonotype is large. The rearrangement uses TRBV5-1 and TRBJ2-4, with TRBD2 matching 9 bases. J lost 1 base, V lost 4 bases, and 12 bases had no gene match. From germline, CDR1 is SGHRS and CDR2 YFSETQ. This CDR3 comprises 18 residues. The CDR3 region has the DNA TGCGCCAGCAGCAGGGTGACGACAGGGACTAGCGCCAAAAACATTCAGTACTTC. Its translation: CASSRVTTGTSAKNIQYF.